This T cell receptor (beta chain) was sequenced in a study of response to subunit inactivated influenza vaccine. Whole-study findings and limits: Researchers suggested that each seasonal influenza vaccination recruits few new T cells.

TCRdb called the RT-PCR reads again in MiXCR, with one record for every CDR3 protein. The sample holds 650,000 to 800,000 distinct CDR3 sequences, approximately 13% seen once. In the case of this clonotype: Its matching antigen is unknown. At one of its ends the junction is not consistent with the germline gene, which may arise from a read error.

Sample: PBMCs from blood, taken 14 to 15 days before vaccination. The TCR originated in a man aged 50 to 59 who received an inactivated influenza vaccine.

CDR3 coding DNA: TGCTGTGCCTCACGATGGGAGCCAGGGTCCACAGATACGCAGTATTTT. Translated: CCASRWEPGSTDTQYF. The chain carries TRBV20-1 and TRBJ2-3; D may correspond to TRBD1 or TRBD2 (5 bases each). CDR1 DFQATT and CDR2 SNEGSKA come from the germline V gene (reference sequence). CDR3 length: 16 amino acids.